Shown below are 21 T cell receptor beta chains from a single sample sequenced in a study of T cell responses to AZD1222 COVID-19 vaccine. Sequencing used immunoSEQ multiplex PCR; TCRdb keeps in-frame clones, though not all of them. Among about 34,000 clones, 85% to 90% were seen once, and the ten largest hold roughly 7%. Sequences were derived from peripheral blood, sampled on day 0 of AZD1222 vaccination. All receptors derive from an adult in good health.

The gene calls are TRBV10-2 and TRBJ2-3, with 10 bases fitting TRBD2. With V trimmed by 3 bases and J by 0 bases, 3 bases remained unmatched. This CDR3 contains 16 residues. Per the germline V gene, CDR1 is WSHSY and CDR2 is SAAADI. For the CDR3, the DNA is TGCGCCAGCAGTGATCCGACTAGCGGGAGCACAGATACGCAGTATTTT. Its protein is CASSDPTSGSTDTQYF.

DNA of the CDR3: TGCGCCAGCAGCCAAGTCCAGGGGAGCTATGGCTACACCTTC. Amino acids: CASSQVQGSYGYTF. J is TRBJ1-2 and V is TRBV4-3; D perhaps matches TRBD1 (6 bases). The V gene's germline CDR1 is LGHNA and CDR2 YSLEER. The V gene lost 1 base and the J gene lost 4 bases, with 10 bases spanning the gap. The CDR3 totals 14 residues.

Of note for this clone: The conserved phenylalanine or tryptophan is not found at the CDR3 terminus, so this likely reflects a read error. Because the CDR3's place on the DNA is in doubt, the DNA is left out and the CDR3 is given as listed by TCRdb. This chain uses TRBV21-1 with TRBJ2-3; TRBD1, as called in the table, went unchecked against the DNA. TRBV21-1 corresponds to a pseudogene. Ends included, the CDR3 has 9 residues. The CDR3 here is CASRLDRGN.

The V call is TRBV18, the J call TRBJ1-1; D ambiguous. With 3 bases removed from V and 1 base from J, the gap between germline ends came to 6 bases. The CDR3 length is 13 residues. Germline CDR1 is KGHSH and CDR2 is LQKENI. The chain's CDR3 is CASSPSENTEAFF. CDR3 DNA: TGTGCCAGCTCACCCTCAGAGAACACTGAAGCTTTCTTT.

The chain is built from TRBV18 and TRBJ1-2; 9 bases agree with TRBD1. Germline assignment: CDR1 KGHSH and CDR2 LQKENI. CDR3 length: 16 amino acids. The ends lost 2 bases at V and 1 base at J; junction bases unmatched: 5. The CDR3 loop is CASSPYGGQGNYGYTF. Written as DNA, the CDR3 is TGTGCCAGCTCACCATACGGGGGACAGGGTAACTATGGCTACACCTTC. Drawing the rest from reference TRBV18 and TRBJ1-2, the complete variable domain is NAGVMQNPRHLVRRRGQEARLRCSPMKGHSHVYWYRQLPEEGLKFMVYLQKENIIDESGMPKERFSAEFPKEGPSILRIQQVVRGDSAAYFCASSPYGGQGNYGYTFGSGTRLTVV.

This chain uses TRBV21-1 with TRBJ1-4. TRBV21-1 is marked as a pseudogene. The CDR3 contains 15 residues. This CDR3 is CASSSPPPPNEKLFF. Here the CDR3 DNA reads TGTGCCAGCAGCAGCCCGCCCCCGCCTAATGAAAAACTGTTTTTT.

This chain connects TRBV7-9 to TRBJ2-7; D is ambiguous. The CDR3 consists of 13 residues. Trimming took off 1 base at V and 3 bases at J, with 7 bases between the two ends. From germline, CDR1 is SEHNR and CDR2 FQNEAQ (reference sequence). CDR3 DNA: TGTGCCAGCAGCTTAGAGTCCCTCTACGAGCAGTACTTC. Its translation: CASSLESLYEQYF. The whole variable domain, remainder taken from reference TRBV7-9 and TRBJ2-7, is DTGVSQNPRHKITKRGQNVTFRCDPISEHNRLYWYRQTLGQGPEFLTYFQNEAQLEKSRLLSDRFSAERPKGSFSTLEIQRTEQGDSAMYLCASSLESLYEQYFGPGTRLTVT.

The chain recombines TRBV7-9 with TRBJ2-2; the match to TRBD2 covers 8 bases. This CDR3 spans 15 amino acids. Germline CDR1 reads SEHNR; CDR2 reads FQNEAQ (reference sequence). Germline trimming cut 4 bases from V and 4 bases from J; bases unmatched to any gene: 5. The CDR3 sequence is CASSSPGGGTGELFF. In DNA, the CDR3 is TGTGCCAGCAGCTCTCCGGGGGGGGGCACCGGGGAGCTGTTTTTT.

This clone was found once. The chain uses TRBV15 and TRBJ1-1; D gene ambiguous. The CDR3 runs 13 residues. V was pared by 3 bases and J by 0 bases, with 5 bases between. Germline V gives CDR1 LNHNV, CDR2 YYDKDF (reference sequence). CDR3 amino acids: CATSRDVNTEAFF. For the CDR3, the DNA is TGTGCCACCAGCAGGGACGTGAACACTGAAGCTTTCTTT.

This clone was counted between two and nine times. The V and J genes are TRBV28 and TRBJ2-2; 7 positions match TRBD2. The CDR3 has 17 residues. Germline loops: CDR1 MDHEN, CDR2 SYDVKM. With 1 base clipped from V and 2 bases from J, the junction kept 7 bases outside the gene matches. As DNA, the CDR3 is TGTGCCAGCAGTTTATATCCGGGACTAACTAACACCGGGGAGCTGTTTTTT. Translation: CASSLYPGLTNTGELFF.

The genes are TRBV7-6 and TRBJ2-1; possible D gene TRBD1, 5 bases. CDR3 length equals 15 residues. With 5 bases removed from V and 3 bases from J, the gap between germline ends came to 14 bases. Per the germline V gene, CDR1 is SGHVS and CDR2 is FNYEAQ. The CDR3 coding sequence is TGTGCCAGCAGCCCGCAGGGCTACAGCTACAATGAGCAGTTCTTC. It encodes CASSPQGYSYNEQFF.

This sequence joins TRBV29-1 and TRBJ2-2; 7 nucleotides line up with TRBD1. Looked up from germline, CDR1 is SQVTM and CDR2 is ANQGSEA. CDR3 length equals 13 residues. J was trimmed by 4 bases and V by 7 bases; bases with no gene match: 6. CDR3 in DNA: TGCAGCGCCTGGACAGGCGCCACCGGGGAGCTGTTTTTT. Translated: CSAWTGATGELFF.

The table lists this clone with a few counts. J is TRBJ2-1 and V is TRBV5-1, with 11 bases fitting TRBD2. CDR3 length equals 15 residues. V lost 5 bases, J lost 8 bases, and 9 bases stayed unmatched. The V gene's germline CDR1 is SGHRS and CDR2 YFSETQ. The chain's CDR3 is CASRPLAGGLYEQFF. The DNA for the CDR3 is TGCGCCAGCAGACCCTTAGCGGGGGGGCTTTATGAGCAGTTCTTC. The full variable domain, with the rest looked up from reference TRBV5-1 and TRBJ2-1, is KAGVTQTPRYLIKTRGQQVTLSCSPISGHRSVSWYQQTPGQGLQFLFEYFSETQRNKGNFPGRFSGRQFSNSRSEMNVSTLELGDSALYLCASRPLAGGLYEQFFGPGTRLTVL.

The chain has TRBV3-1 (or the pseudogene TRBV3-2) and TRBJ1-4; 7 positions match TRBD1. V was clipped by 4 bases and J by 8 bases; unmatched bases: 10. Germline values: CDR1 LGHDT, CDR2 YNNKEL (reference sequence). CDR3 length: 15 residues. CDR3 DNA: TGTGCCAGCAGCCCTACGACAGGGATGGAAGAAAAACTGTTTTTT. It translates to CASSPTTGMEEKLFF.

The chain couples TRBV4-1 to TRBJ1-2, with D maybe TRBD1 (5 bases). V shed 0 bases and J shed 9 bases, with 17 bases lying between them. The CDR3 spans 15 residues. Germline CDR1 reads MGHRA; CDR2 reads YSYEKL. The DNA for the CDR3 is TGCGCCAGCAGCCAAGATTTCCAGACCCGGGGCCGCTACACCTTC. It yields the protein CASSQDFQTRGRYTF.

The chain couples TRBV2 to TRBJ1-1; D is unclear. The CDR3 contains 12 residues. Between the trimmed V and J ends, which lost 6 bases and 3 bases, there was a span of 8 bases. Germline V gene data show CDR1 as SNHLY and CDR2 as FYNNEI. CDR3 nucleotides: TGTGCCAGCAGCCGTAGGGACACTGAAGCTTTCTTT. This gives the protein CASSRRDTEAFF.

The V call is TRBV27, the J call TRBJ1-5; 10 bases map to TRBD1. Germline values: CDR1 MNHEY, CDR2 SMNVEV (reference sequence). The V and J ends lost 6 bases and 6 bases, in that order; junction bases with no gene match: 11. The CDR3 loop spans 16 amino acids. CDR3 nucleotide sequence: TGTGCCAGCAGCAAATCGGGACAGGGGAGATTTCAGCCCCAGCATTTT. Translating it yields CASSKSGQGRFQPQHF.

The CDR3 DNA reads TGTGCCAGCAGTGTGGTAGCGGCGACTTACAATGAGCAGTTCTTC. Its protein is CASSVVAATYNEQFF. This chain connects TRBV6-4 to TRBJ2-1; tentative D call: TRBD2 (6 bases). Germline lookup yields CDR1 MRHNA and CDR2 SNTAGT. V dropped 4 bases and J dropped 4 bases, with 14 bases sitting between them. CDR3 length equals 15 residues.

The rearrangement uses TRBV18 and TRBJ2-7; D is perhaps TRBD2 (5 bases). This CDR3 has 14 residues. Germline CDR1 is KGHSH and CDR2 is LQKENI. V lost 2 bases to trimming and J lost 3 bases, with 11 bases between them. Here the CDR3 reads CASSPTGSFYEQYF. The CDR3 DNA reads TGTGCCAGCTCACCAACGGGATCCTTCTACGAGCAGTACTTC. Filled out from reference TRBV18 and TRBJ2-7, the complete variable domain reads NAGVMQNPRHLVRRRGQEARLRCSPMKGHSHVYWYRQLPEEGLKFMVYLQKENIIDESGMPKERFSAEFPKEGPSILRIQQVVRGDSAAYFCASSPTGSFYEQYFGPGTRLTVT.

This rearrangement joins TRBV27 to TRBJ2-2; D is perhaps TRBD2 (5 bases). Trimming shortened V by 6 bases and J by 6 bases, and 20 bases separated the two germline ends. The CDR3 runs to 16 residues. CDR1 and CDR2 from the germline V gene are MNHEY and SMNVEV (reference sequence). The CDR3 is CASRGSGATNAGELFF. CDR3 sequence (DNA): TGTGCCAGCAGGGGGAGCGGAGCTACCAACGCCGGGGAGCTGTTTTTT.

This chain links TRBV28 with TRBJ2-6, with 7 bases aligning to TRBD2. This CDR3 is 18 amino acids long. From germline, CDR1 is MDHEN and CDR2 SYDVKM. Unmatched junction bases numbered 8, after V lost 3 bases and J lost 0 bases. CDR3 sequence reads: CASSFVPAGRSGANVLTF. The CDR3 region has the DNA TGTGCCAGCAGTTTTGTACCAGCGGGACGCTCTGGGGCCAACGTCCTGACTTTC.